Presented here are 8 T cell receptor beta chains from one specimen sequenced in a study of radiotherapy plus CTLA-4 blockade in lung cancer. Repertoires were generated with immunoSEQ multiplex PCR, while TCRdb's copy carries only in-frame clones and drops some. The sample shows some 78,000 clones, around 86% of them seen only once. Sequencing was performed on peripheral blood, taken from a patient treated with radiotherapy plus ipilimumab. These receptors were collected from a human donor with non-small cell lung cancer who had a partial response to radiotherapy plus ipilimumab.

The rearrangement joins TRBV30 to TRBJ1-2; 8 positions match TRBD1. The CDR3 loop spans 14 amino acids. Germline CDR1 GTSNPN, CDR2 SVGIG (reference sequence). Trimming removed 4 bases from V and 4 bases from J; junction bases left unmatched: 8. CDR3 residues: CAWTVQGGTYGYTF. DNA of the CDR3: TGTGCCTGGACCGTACAGGGGGGGACCTATGGCTACACCTTC.

The chain couples TRBV19 to TRBJ2-1; 7 bases are shared with TRBD1. Germline CDR1 is LNHDA and CDR2 is SQIVND (reference sequence). The CDR3 loop spans 14 amino acids. V was clipped by 5 bases and J by 9 bases; unmatched bases: 10. The CDR3 loop is CASSSTGLVTEQFF. Written as DNA, the CDR3 is TGTGCCAGTAGTTCGACAGGGTTGGTGACTGAGCAGTTCTTC.

The chain uses TRBV7-2 and TRBJ2-7; 9 bases are a match to TRBD1. V trimming: 5 bases; J trimming: 5 bases; junction bases outside the gene matches: 10. CDR1 SGHTA and CDR2 FQGNSA come from the germline V gene. The CDR3 has 15 amino acids. CDR3 nucleotide sequence: TGTGCCAGCAGCCCGGACAGGGGTACAAGGCACGAGCAGTACGTC. This codes for CASSPDRGTRHEQYV.

DNA for the CDR3: TGTGCCAGCACCACGGGAGGGATCTCTGGAAACACCATATATTTT. Residues: CASTTGGISGNTIYF. This chain links TRBV7-9 with TRBJ1-3; D gene unclear. CDR3 length: 15 residues. Looked up from germline, CDR1 is SEHNR and CDR2 is FQNEAQ (reference sequence). The ends were cut back, 7 bases at V and 0 bases at J, with 13 bases in the middle.

Only a few counts were recorded for this clone. The chain uses TRBV6-6 and TRBJ1-6; 7 bases are a match to TRBD1. Germline V gene data show CDR1 as MNHNY and CDR2 as SVGAGI (reference sequence). This CDR3 contains 14 residues. The junction had 6 bases not matched to a gene; V was cut back by 5 bases and J by 8 bases. CDR3 in amino acids: CASSTGTDYSPLHF. CDR3 DNA: TGTGCCAGCAGTACAGGGACAGATTATTCACCCCTCCACTTT.

The chain links TRBV28 to TRBJ2-1, with unresolved D. Trimming stripped 4 bases from V and 7 bases from J, with 8 bases between. Germline CDR1 MDHEN, CDR2 SYDVKM. CDR3 length equals 12 residues. CDR3 loop: CASSWALNEQFF. CDR3 coding DNA: TGTGCCAGCAGTTGGGCCTTAAATGAGCAGTTCTTC.

The chain is built from TRBV5-1 and TRBJ1-2, with a weak D call TRBD1 (5 bases). Deletions cut 5 bases from V and 2 bases from J, with 7 bases between. The CDR3 runs 12 residues. The germline V gene encodes CDR1 SGHRS and CDR2 YFSETQ. Here the CDR3 reads CASRGVNYGYTF. The DNA for the CDR3 is TGCGCCAGCAGAGGGGTAAACTATGGCTACACCTTC.

The chain uses TRBV7-2 and TRBJ2-7; D perhaps matches TRBD1 (7 bases). This CDR3 comprises 15 residues. Germline V gives CDR1 SGHTA, CDR2 FQGNSA. The V end was cut by 2 bases, the J end by 1 base, with 12 bases between. This CDR3 is CASSLMTGRSYEQYV. DNA of the CDR3: TGTGCCAGCAGCTTAATGACAGGGAGGTCCTACGAGCAGTACGTC.